This T cell receptor (beta chain) was observed in a study of vaccination effects on CD4 cells after COVID-19. The wider study: Pools of viral peptides were used by the ViraFEST assay to expand antigen-specific CD4+ T cells ahead of sequencing. Participants got two doses of BNT162b2 or mRNA-1273 vaccine.

Repertoires were generated with immunoSEQ multiplex PCR, while TCRdb's copy carries only in-frame clones and drops some. This table holds some 50,000 clones, 55% to 75% found once. CD4+ T cells were isolated after 10 days of culture. Half-medium changes using IL-2 medium occurred on days 3 and 7. With respect to this clone: Its antigen remains unidentified.

V was pared by 2 bases and J by 0 bases, with 4 bases between. This CDR3 is 13 amino acids long. CDR1 and CDR2 from the germline V gene are SEHNR and FQNEAQ (reference sequence). This rearrangement joins TRBV7-9 to TRBJ1-1; D is unresolved. The receptor's source is a human donor who received a COVID-19 vaccine. The sample was CD4+ T cells from PBMCs cultured without peptide, taken before COVID-19 vaccination. DNA of the CDR3: TGTGCCAGCAGCTTACAGGTGAACACTGAAGCTTTCTTT. Translating it yields CASSLQVNTEAFF.